The clone carrying this TCR beta chain was counted once. Its antigen is unidentified. The PCR had 60 Vbeta and 13 Jbeta primers. Original processing methods: A later analysis tallied roughly 77 million unique TCR beta chains, some 12 million of them shared. The data were produced by immunoSEQ multiplex PCR, yet TCRdb's version contains in-frame clones alone and is incomplete. V and J calls and clone size come straight from that table; D and trimming were deduced from the DNA. The repertoire holds some 180,000 clones, with 80% to 90% as singletons. These data are taken from a study of cytomegalovirus exposure and HLA in healthy donors. The study's findings and limits: Fewer N-insertions (relative to the approximately 670-donor mean) were reportedly seen in an Asian-associated ancestry cluster in a later analysis. Several of the most significant clusters were apparently associated with common viral pathogens in a later analysis.

Per the germline V gene, CDR1 is SNHLY and CDR2 is FYNNEI. The CDR3 has 13 amino acids. Deletions cut 0 bases from V and 3 bases from J, with 3 bases between. This clonotype originated in a girl aged 2 to 10 in good health and CMV-seropositive. The sequenced sample consisted of PBMCs. The J gene is TRBJ2-1, the V gene TRBV2, with no clear D. CDR3 coding DNA: TGTGCCAGCAGTGAAGCCGTCTACAATGAGCAGTTCTTC. Translation gives CASSEAVYNEQFF. Together with reference TRBV2 and TRBJ2-1, the CDR3 gives the full variable domain: EPEVTQTPSHQVTQMGQEVILRCVPISNHLYFYWYRQILGQKVEFLVSFYNNEISEKSEIFDDQFSVERPDGSNFTLKIRSTKLEDSAMYFCASSEAVYNEQFFGPGTRLTVL.